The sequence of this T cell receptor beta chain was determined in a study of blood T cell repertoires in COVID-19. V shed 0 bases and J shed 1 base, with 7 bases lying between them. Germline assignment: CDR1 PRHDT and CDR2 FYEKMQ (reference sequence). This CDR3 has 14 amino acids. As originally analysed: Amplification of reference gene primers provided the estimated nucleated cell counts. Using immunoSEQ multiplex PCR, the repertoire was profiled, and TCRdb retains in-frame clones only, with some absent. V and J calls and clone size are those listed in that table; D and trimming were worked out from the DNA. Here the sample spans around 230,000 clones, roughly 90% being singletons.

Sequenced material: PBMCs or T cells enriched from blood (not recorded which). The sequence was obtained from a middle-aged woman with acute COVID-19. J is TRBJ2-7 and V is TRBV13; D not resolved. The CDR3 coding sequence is TGTGCCAGCAGCTTAGGCCGCAGGTCCTACGAGCAGTACTTC. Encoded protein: CASSLGRRSYEQYF.